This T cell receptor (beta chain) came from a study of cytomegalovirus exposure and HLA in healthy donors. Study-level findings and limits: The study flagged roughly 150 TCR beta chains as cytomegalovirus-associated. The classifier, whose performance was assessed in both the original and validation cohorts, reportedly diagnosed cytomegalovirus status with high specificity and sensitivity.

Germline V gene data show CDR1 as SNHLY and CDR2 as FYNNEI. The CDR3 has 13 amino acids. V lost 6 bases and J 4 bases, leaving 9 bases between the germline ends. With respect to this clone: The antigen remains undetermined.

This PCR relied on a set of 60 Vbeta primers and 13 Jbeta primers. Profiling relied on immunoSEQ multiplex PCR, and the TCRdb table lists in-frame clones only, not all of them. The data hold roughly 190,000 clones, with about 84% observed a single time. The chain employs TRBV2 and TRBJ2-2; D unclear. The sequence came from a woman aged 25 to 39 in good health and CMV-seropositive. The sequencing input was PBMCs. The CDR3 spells CASSRLPTGELFF. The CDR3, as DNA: TGTGCCAGCAGCCGACTCCCCACCGGGGAGCTGTTTTTT.